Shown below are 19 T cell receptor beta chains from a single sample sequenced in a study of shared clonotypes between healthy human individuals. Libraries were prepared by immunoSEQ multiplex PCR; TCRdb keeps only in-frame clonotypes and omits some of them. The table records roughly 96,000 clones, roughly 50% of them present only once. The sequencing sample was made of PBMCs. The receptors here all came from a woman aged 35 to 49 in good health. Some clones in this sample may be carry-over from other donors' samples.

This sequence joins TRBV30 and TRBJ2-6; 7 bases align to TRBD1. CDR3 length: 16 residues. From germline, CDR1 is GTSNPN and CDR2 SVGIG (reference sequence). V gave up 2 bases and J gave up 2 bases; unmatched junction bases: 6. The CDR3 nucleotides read TGTGCCTGGAGTTCCAAGGGGGCGGCTGGGGCCAACGTCCTGACTTTC. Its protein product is CAWSSKGAAGANVLTF.

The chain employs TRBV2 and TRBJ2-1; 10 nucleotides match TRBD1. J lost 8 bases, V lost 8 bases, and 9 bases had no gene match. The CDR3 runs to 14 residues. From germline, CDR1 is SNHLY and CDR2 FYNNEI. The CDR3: CASGRDRGIDEQFF. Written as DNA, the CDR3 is TGTGCCAGCGGACGGGACAGGGGAATCGATGAGCAGTTCTTC.

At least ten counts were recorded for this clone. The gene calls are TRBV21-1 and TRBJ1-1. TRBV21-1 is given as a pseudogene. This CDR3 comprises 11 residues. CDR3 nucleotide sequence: TGTGCCAGCAGCCTACCCACTGAAGCTTTCTTT. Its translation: CASSLPTEAFF.

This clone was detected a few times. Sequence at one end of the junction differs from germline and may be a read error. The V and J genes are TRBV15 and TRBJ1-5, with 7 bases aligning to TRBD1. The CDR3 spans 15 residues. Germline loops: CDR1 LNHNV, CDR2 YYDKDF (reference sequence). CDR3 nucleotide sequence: TGTACCACCAGCAGCCACAGGGGAATGAATCAGCCCCAGCATTTT. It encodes CTTSSHRGMNQPQHF.

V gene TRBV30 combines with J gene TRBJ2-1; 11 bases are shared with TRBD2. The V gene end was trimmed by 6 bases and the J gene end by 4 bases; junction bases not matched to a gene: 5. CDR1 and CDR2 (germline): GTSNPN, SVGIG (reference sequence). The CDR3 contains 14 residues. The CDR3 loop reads CACRLAGRYNEQFF. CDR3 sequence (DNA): TGTGCCTGCCGACTAGCGGGGAGATACAATGAGCAGTTCTTC.

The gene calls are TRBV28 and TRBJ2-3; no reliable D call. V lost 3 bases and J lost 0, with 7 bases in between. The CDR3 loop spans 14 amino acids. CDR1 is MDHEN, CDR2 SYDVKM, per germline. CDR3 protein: CASSFGVSTDTQYF. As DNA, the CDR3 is TGTGCCAGCAGTTTCGGCGTCAGCACAGATACGCAGTATTTT.

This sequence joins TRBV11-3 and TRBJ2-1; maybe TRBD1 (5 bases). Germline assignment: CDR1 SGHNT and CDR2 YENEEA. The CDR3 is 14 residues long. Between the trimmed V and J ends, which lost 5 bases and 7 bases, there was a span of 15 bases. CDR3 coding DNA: TGTGCCAGCAGCCCCCCCGACAGACGTAATGAGCAGTTCTTC. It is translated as CASSPPDRRNEQFF.

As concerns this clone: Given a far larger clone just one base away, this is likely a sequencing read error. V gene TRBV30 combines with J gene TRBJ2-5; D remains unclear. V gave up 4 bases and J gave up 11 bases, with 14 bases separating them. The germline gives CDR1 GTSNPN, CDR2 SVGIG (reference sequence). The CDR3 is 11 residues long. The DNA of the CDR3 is TGTGCCTGGACGGCCGGTTACGGGCAGTACTTC. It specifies CAWTAGYGQYF.

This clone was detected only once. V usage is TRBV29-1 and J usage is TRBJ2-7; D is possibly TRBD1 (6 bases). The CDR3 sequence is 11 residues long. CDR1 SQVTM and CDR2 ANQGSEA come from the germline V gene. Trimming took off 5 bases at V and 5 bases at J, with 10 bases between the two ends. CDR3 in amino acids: CSVTGFDEQYF. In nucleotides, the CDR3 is TGCAGCGTTACAGGGTTCGACGAGCAGTACTTC.

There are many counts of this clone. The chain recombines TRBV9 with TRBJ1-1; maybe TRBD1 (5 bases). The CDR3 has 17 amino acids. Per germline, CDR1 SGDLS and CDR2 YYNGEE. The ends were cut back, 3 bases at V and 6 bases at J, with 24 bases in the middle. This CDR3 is CASSAGPTAGGKSEAFF. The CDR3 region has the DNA TGTGCCAGCAGCGCGGGACCGACAGCCGGGGGGAAGTCTGAAGCTTTCTTT.

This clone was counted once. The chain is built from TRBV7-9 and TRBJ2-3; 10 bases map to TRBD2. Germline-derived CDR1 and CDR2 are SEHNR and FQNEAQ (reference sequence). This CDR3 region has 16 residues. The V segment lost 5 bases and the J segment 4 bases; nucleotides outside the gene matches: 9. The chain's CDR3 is CASSLSGAGGPDTQYF. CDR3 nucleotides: TGTGCCAGCAGCCTCAGTGGAGCGGGAGGGCCAGATACGCAGTATTTT.

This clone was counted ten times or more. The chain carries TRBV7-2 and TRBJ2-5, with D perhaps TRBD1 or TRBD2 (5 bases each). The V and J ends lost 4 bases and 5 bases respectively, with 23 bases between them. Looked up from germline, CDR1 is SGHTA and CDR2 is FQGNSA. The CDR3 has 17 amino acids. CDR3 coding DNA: TGTGCCAGCAGCTACACCGGGACCCCATTACCCGGGGAGACCCAGTACTTC. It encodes CASSYTGTPLPGETQYF. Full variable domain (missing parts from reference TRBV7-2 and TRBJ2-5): GAGVSQSPSNKVTEKGKDVELRCDPISGHTALYWYRQSLGQGLEFLIYFQGNSAPDKSGLPSDRFSAERTGGSVSTLTIQRTQQEDSAVYLCASSYTGTPLPGETQYFGPGTRLLVL.

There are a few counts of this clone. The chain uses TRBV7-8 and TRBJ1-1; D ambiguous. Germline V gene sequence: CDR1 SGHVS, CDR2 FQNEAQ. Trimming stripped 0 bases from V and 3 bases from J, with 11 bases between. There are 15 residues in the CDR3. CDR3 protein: CASSLAVVPDTEAFF. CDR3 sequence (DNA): TGTGCCAGCAGCTTAGCGGTAGTGCCGGACACTGAAGCTTTCTTT.

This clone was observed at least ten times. Written as DNA, the CDR3 is TGTGCCAGCAGCCAAGAGGCGGCAGCGACCTACGAGCAGTACTTC. Its protein is CASSQEAAATYEQYF. V gene TRBV4-2 combines with J gene TRBJ2-7; D is undetermined. Germline lookup yields CDR1 LGHNA and CDR2 YNFKEQ. The CDR3 has 15 residues. Trimming cost V 0 bases and J 2 bases, with 11 bases left between them.

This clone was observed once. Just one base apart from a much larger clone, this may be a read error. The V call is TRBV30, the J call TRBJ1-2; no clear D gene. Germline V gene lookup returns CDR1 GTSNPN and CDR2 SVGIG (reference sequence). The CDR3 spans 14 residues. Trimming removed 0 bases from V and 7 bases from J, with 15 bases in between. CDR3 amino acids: CAWSVPALFTGYTF. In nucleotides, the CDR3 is TGTGCCTGGAGTGTACCGGCCCTCTTTACTGGCTACACCTTC.

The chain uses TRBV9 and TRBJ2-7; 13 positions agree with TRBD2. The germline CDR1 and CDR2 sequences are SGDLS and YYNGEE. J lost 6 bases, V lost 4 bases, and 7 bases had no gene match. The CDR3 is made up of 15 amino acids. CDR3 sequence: CASSLGTSGILEQYF. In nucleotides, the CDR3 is TGTGCCAGCAGCCTCGGGACTAGCGGGATACTCGAGCAGTACTTC.

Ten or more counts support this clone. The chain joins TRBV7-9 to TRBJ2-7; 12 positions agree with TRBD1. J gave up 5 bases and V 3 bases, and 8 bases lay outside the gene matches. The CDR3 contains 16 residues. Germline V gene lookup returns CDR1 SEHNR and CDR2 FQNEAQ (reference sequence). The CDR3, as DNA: TGTGCCAGCAGCTTTACCTCGGGACAGGGGGCCCACGAGCAGTACTTC. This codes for CASSFTSGQGAHEQYF.

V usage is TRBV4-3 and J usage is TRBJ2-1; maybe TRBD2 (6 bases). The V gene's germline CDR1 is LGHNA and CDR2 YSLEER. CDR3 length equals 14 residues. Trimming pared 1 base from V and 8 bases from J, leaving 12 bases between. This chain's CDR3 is CASSQVVWDYEQFF. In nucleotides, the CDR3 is TGCGCCAGCAGCCAAGTAGTATGGGACTATGAGCAGTTCTTC.

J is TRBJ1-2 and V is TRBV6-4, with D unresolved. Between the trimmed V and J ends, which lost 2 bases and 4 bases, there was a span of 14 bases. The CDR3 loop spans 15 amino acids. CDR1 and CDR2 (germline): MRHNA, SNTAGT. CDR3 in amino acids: CASSDTPDGLYGYTF. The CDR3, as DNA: TGTGCCAGCAGTGACACCCCCGACGGACTCTATGGCTACACCTTC.